This T cell receptor beta chain was recovered during a study of blood T cells in healthy people across ages. Comment on this clonotype: Antigen unknown.

V gave up 8 bases and J gave up 5 bases, with 9 bases separating them. The CDR3 runs 11 residues. Through a sample-barcoded 5' primer and a J-beta primer mix, a second PCR was run for roughly 7 to 12 cycles. TCRdb re-analysed the 5' RACE reads in MiXCR, keeping a single row per CDR3 protein. The repertoire holds around 1.5 million distinct CDR3 sequences, roughly 45% seen once, with 7.9% in the top ten. General observations from the study: With age, beta diversity per million T cells declined roughly linearly, significantly by about 37.

V usage is TRBV12-3 or TRBV12-4 and J usage is TRBJ1-2; D uncertain. This receptor was identified in a woman younger than 35 in good health. The specimen was blood. Written as DNA, the CDR3 is TGTGCCAGCCGAAATGGATATGGCTACACCTTC. As protein: CASRNGYGYTF.